This T cell receptor beta chain comes out of a study of Graves' ophthalmopathy and Graves' hyperthyroidism. V lost 8 bases and J 1 base, leaving 11 bases between the germline ends. The CDR3 extends over 13 amino acids. Findings of the study overall: It was with about 71% sensitivity and 72.22% specificity that the model predicted ophthalmopathy progression.

Hyperthyroidism patients were newly diagnosed, ill under 2 months, and aged 18 to 65 years. This clonotype came up many times. The antigen remains undetermined. RNA transcripts provided the template for amplifying TCR beta CDR3 regions. In the first round, RT-PCR was carried out with HTBI primers, and a multiplex PCR formed the second round. Via MiXCR, TCRdb re-called the multiplex PCR reads, giving one row per CDR3 protein. The sample includes fewer than 650,000 distinct CDR3 sequences, over 20% of them seen just once. The genes are TRBV12-3 or TRBV12-4 and TRBJ1-1, with D possibly matching TRBD1 (6 bases). Sequencing was performed on peripheral blood. This receptor was identified in a woman between 18 and 29 years old with stable Graves' hyperthyroidism. Some clones in this sample may be carry-over from other donors' samples. For the CDR3, the DNA is TGTGCCAGCGGGGAGGGGGGGAACACTGAAGCTTTCTTT. Translation: CASGEGGNTEAFF.